This T cell receptor beta chain was captured by sequencing in a study of shared clonotypes between healthy human individuals. This CDR3 comprises 18 residues. CDR1 is SGHDT, CDR2 YYEEEE, per germline. Trimming removed 2 bases at V and 1 base at J, with 18 bases between. Whole-study results and caveats: Clonotypes shared by all four donors outscored non-shared clonotypes in generation probability.

At a deep level, the assay was run. Assay used: immunoSEQ multiplex PCR; TCRdb lists only in-frame clones, some missing. The data show some 1.4 million clones, roughly 96% seen once. Donors were healthy HIV-negative adults without recent acute infections or vaccinations. A CD45RA+ naive subset and a CD45RA-negative memory subset were split from CD4+ cells. Details on this clone: Its target is not known.

Sequenced input: naive CD4+ T cells sorted from blood. Documented subset: CD45RA+ positively selected. The chain employs TRBV5-6 and TRBJ2-2; D gene ambiguous. The TCR sequence derives from a man in his thirties or forties in good health. The CDR3 reads CASSFLGSSRENTGELFF. The CDR3 DNA follows: TGTGCCAGCAGCTTTCTCGGGTCTAGTAGGGAGAACACCGGGGAGCTGTTTTTT.